These 24 T cell receptor beta chains share one sample of origin, sequenced in a study of blood T cell repertoires in COVID-19. TCRdb's copy holds only in-frame clones and misses some; the assay was immunoSEQ multiplex PCR. Of about 100,000 clones listed, roughly 90% are singletons. The sequenced material came from peripheral blood. Receptor source: a man aged 45 to 65 with active COVID-19.

This sequence joins TRBV7-8 and TRBJ2-2, with 7 bases lining up with TRBD2. This CDR3 contains 15 residues. J was trimmed by 0 bases and V by 2 bases; bases with no gene match: 0. From germline, CDR1 is SGHVS and CDR2 FQNEAQ. The CDR3 DNA reads TGTGCCAGCAGCTTACTAGCGGCGAACACCGGGGAGCTGTTTTTT. Its translation: CASSLLAANTGELFF.

The chain's CDR3 is CASSARDTQRGTEAFF. The CDR3 DNA reads as TGTGCCAGCAGCGCGCGGGACACTCAGCGGGGGACTGAAGCTTTCTTT. This chain uses TRBV9 with TRBJ1-1; tentatively, D is TRBD1 (6 bases). CDR1 and CDR2 (germline): SGDLS, YYNGEE. The V end lost 3 bases, the J end lost 5 bases, and 20 bases lay between the germline ends. This CDR3 region has 16 residues.

The V call is TRBV24-1, the J call TRBJ2-1; 10 nucleotides match TRBD2. The V gene's germline CDR1 is KGHDR and CDR2 SFDVKD. This CDR3 region has 15 residues. Germline trimming cut 3 bases from V and 8 bases from J; bases unmatched to any gene: 6. CDR3 loop: CATSDTAGGGDEQFF. The CDR3 DNA reads as TGTGCCACCAGTGATACAGCGGGAGGGGGGGATGAGCAGTTCTTC.

This clone was picked up one time. This chain joins TRBV21-1 and TRBJ1-2; the D call of TRBD1 is as the table states it, not checked on the DNA. TRBV21-1 is noted as a pseudogene. The CDR3 contains 12 residues. CDR3 nucleotides: TGTGCCAGCGAGGACAGCAACTATGGCTACACCTTC. This encodes CASEDSNYGYTF.

The V and J genes are TRBV5-8 and TRBJ1-6; D unclear. The CDR3 is 15 residues long. Germline V CDR1 and CDR2: SGHTS, YDEGEE. The V and J ends lost 4 bases and 4 bases respectively, with 12 bases between them. The CDR3 sequence: CASSRPGSYNSPLHF. DNA for the CDR3: TGTGCCAGCAGCCGCCCGGGATCTTATAATTCACCCCTCCACTTT.

The chain is built from TRBV27 and TRBJ2-7, with 8 nucleotides matching TRBD2. The germline V gene encodes CDR1 MNHEY and CDR2 SMNVEV (reference sequence). The CDR3 is 16 amino acids. The J segment lost 0 bases and the V segment lost 5 bases, leaving 9 bases of the junction unmatched. The CDR3 nucleotides read TGTGCCAGCAGTCAACCGGGGGCGGGGGGCTCCTACGAGCAGTACTTC. Its protein product is CASSQPGAGGSYEQYF.

The chain recombines TRBV10-1 with TRBJ2-5; 7 nucleotides agree with TRBD2. After removal of 5 bases from V and 2 bases from J, the junction contained 2 bases not matched to a gene. This CDR3 comprises 13 residues. Germline CDR1 and CDR2: WNHNN and SYGVQD (reference sequence). CDR3 region: CASSRDYQETQYF. CDR3 sequence (DNA): TGCGCCAGCAGTCGGGACTATCAAGAGACCCAGTACTTC.

Written as DNA, the CDR3 is TGTGCCAGTAGTATAAACCCTGGTAGATTTGAAGCTTTCTTT. It is translated as CASSINPGRFEAFF. The rearrangement links TRBV19 to TRBJ1-1, with D unresolved. Germline V CDR1 and CDR2: LNHDA, SQIVND (reference sequence). The V and J ends lost 2 bases and 7 bases respectively, with 14 bases between them. This CDR3 is built from 14 residues.

The chain has TRBV11-2 and TRBJ1-1, with D perhaps TRBD1 (6 bases). With 8 bases removed from V and 4 bases from J, the gap between germline ends came to 11 bases. The CDR3 is 12 amino acids. Germline V gives CDR1 SGHAT, CDR2 FQNNGV. Here the CDR3 reads CASLRGGTEAFF. In nucleotides, the CDR3 is TGTGCCAGCTTAAGGGGGGGCACTGAAGCTTTCTTT.

The chain has TRBV6-1 and TRBJ1-2; D gene unclear. V was pared by 3 bases and J by 4 bases, with 9 bases between. There are 13 residues in the CDR3. CDR1 is MNHNS and CDR2 is SASEGT in the germline V gene. In DNA, the CDR3 is TGTGCCAGCAGTGAGGCGGGCTCCTATGGCTACACCTTC. This sequence encodes CASSEAGSYGYTF.

The chain links TRBV18 to TRBJ2-5; TRBD2 might be the D (5 bases). The ends were cut back, 0 bases at V and 0 bases at J, with 5 bases in the middle. Germline-derived CDR1 and CDR2 are KGHSH and LQKENI. The CDR3 contains 14 residues. The CDR3 coding sequence is TGTGCCAGCTCACCACCCGGGGACCAAGAGACCCAGTACTTC. This codes for CASSPPGDQETQYF.

This clone came up once. The V gene is TRBV7-9, the J gene TRBJ2-7, with D possibly being TRBD1 (6 bases). Trimming pared 5 bases from V and 2 bases from J, leaving 19 bases between. CDR1 is SEHNR and CDR2 is FQNEAQ in the germline V gene (reference sequence). The CDR3 consists of 16 residues. The CDR3 DNA reads as TGTGCCAGCAGCCAGGACAGACCACCTCACACCTACGAGCAGTACTTC. It encodes CASSQDRPPHTYEQYF.

V gene TRBV5-8 combines with J gene TRBJ2-1, with D possibly TRBD2 on 5 matching bases. The germline gives CDR1 SGHTS, CDR2 YDEGEE. This CDR3 has 15 residues. The V end was cut by 4 bases, the J end by 2 bases, with 13 bases between. In nucleotides, the CDR3 is TGTGCCAGCAGCCGGGCGCTAGCCCCCTACAATGAGCAGTTCTTC. This encodes CASSRALAPYNEQFF. The full variable domain, its missing parts supplied by reference TRBV5-8 and TRBJ2-1, is EAGVTQSPTHLIKTRGQQATLRCSPISGHTSVYWYQQALGLGLQFLLWYDEGEERNRGNFPPRFSGRQFPNYSSELNVNALELEDSALYLCASSRALAPYNEQFFGPGTRLTVL.

V and J are TRBV15 and TRBJ2-3, with a weak D call TRBD1 (7 bases). The CDR3 contains 16 residues. V gave up 0 bases and J gave up 3 bases, with 13 bases separating them. Germline V gene lookup returns CDR1 LNHNV and CDR2 YYDKDF (reference sequence). The CDR3 protein is CATSRDPGGPTDTQYF. In DNA, the CDR3 is TGTGCCACCAGCAGAGATCCAGGGGGGCCGACAGATACGCAGTATTTT.

The chain employs TRBV6-2 or TRBV6-3 and TRBJ2-2; 7 nucleotides line up with TRBD2. The CDR3 runs 17 residues. After removal of 5 bases from V and 2 bases from J, the junction contained 11 bases not matched to a gene. The V gene's germline CDR1 is MNHEY and CDR2 SVGEGT. The CDR3 spells CASSDTQSGTNTGELFF. DNA of the CDR3: TGTGCCAGCAGTGACACGCAGAGCGGGACCAACACCGGGGAGCTGTTTTTT.

The chain links TRBV11-3 to TRBJ2-1; D is possibly TRBD2 (6 bases). This CDR3 spans 17 amino acids. Trimming stripped 4 bases from V and 4 bases from J, with 20 bases between. The germline gives CDR1 SGHNT, CDR2 YENEEA. CDR3 loop: CASSSRRGGGLYNEQFF. The CDR3 nucleotides are TGTGCCAGCAGCTCCCGACGGGGAGGCGGGTTATACAATGAGCAGTTCTTC.

This clone was recorded only once. The chain joins TRBV24-1 to TRBJ2-1; 11 bases align to TRBD2. Trimming cost V 0 bases and J 1 base; bases outside gene matches: 1. CDR1 and CDR2 from the germline V gene are KGHDR and SFDVKD. This CDR3 is 17 amino acids long. CDR3 sequence: CATSDLTSGRSYNEQFF. The CDR3 nucleotides read TGTGCCACCAGTGATTTGACTAGCGGGAGATCCTACAATGAGCAGTTCTTC.

This chain uses TRBV6-1 with TRBJ1-2, with 8 bases matching TRBD1. CDR1 MNHNS and CDR2 SASEGT come from the germline V gene. V lost 1 base and J lost 0; bases outside the gene matches: 1. The CDR3 is 15 residues long. The CDR3 sequence is CASSEGTGTNYGYTF. CDR3 DNA: TGTGCCAGCAGTGAAGGGACAGGGACTAACTATGGCTACACCTTC.

The V gene is TRBV11-3, the J gene TRBJ2-1; 8 positions agree with TRBD1. The CDR3 length is 13 residues. V shed 6 bases and J 6 bases; nucleotides not matched to a gene: 4. Looked up from germline, CDR1 is SGHNT and CDR2 is YENEEA. The CDR3 bases are TGTGCCAGCAGAAGACAGGGGAGCAATGAGCAGTTCTTC. This translates into CASRRQGSNEQFF.

The chain uses TRBV3-1 (or the pseudogene TRBV3-2) and TRBJ1-1; D ambiguous. CDR1 LGHDT and CDR2 YNNKEL come from the germline V gene (reference sequence). This CDR3 is 13 amino acids long. Trimming pared 2 bases from V and 5 bases from J, leaving 9 bases between. The CDR3 DNA reads as TGTGCCAGCAGCCAACTTTTAACTACTGAAGCTTTCTTT. It yields the protein CASSQLLTTEAFF.

This chain links TRBV25-1 with TRBJ2-2; 9 nucleotides align to TRBD1. Trimming removed 4 bases from V and 4 bases from J; junction bases left unmatched: 4. Germline-derived CDR1 and CDR2 are MGHDK and SYGVNS. The CDR3 is 15 amino acids. CDR3 bases: TGTGCCAGCAGTGGCCACAGGGGGCTCACCGGGGAGCTGTTTTTT. Its protein is CASSGHRGLTGELFF.

The J gene is TRBJ2-5, the V gene TRBV7-9, with 10 bases matching TRBD2. Unmatched junction bases numbered 1, after V lost 2 bases and J lost 4 bases. The CDR3 is 14 amino acids. Germline V gene lookup returns CDR1 SEHNR and CDR2 FQNEAQ (reference sequence). CDR3 sequence (DNA): TGTGCCAGCAGCTTATCTAGCGGGGGAGAGACCCAGTACTTC. Translated: CASSLSSGGETQYF. Supplemented by reference TRBV7-9 and TRBJ2-5, the full variable domain reads DTGVSQNPRHKITKRGQNVTFRCDPISEHNRLYWYRQTLGQGPEFLTYFQNEAQLEKSRLLSDRFSAERPKGSFSTLEIQRTEQGDSAMYLCASSLSSGGETQYFGPGTRLLVL.

V gene TRBV5-6 combines with J gene TRBJ2-6; the D is unclear. V was clipped by 3 bases and J by 1 base, with 11 bases between them. Germline V gene data show CDR1 as SGHDT and CDR2 as YYEEEE. The CDR3 spans 16 residues. The chain's CDR3 is CASSSLVWSGANVLTF. In DNA, the CDR3 is TGTGCCAGCAGCTCGCTAGTTTGGTCTGGGGCCAACGTCCTGACTTTC.

This clone appeared once. The chain joins TRBV4-2 to TRBJ2-1; unclear D gene. This CDR3 comprises 13 residues. V lost 4 bases to trimming and J lost 8 bases, with 12 bases between them. Germline-derived CDR1 and CDR2 are LGHNA and YNFKEQ. The CDR3 spells CASSRSVRDEQFF. Written as DNA, the CDR3 is TGTGCCAGCAGCCGTTCGGTACGGGATGAGCAGTTCTTC.